The rows below give T cell receptor beta chains drawn from one sample of a study of cytomegalovirus exposure and HLA in healthy donors. Method: immunoSEQ multiplex PCR; TCRdb's copy keeps in-frame clones and lacks some. The sample has about 140,000 clones, 60% to 80% seen once. What was sequenced was PBMCs. The receptor source for this set is a man in his forties in good health and CMV-seronegative. Each CDR3 is given without its conserved first and last residue. The D gene is left open where the match is weak.

>TRBV5-4|TRBJ2-5|TRBD1
ASSSNRGRGETQY
>TRBV2|TRBJ2-3|TRBD1
ASSRDRGPTDTQY
>TRBV4-1|TRBJ1-6|TRBD1
ASSPRSGQGSRSPLH
>TRBV28|TRBJ2-7|TRBD1
ASSSAGTGGEEQY
>TRBV5-1|TRBJ2-5|-
ASSLPGEETQY
>TRBV7-9|TRBJ2-1|TRBD2
ASSARLAGEWNNEQF
>TRBV30|TRBJ1-1|-
AWSVVQGPTGNTEAF
>TRBV7-9|TRBJ1-5|TRBD1
ASSSGTGYHQPQH
>TRBV4-3|TRBJ1-1|TRBD1
ASSQGQGRNTEAF
>TRBV6-6|TRBJ1-5|-
AIRQGNQPQH
>TRBV5-1|TRBJ1-1|-
ASSLVRGMAEAF
>TRBV10-3|TRBJ1-3|-
AISGLRDSGNTIY
>TRBV6-1|TRBJ2-3|TRBD2
ASRGGGSDTQY
>TRBV5-1|TRBJ2-2|TRBD2
ASRGGATGELF
>TRBV6-1|TRBJ2-2|-
ASMSRSGTGELF
>TRBV5-1|TRBJ1-6|-
ASSPGEGGSPLH
>TRBV5-6|TRBJ1-2|-
ASSTWLADRRYGYT
>TRBV18|TRBJ2-2|TRBD1
ASSPFGTGRLTGELF
>TRBV29-1|TRBJ2-7|-
SVGTVSQGEQY
>TRBV28|TRBJ2-7|-
ASSLIFGGASSYEQY
>TRBV5-1|TRBJ1-6|-
ASSLEQKDSPLH
>TRBV19|TRBJ1-2|TRBD1
ASSPRTGAGDGYT
>TRBV30|TRBJ1-2|TRBD1
AQSPGQGRSGT
>TRBV6-1|TRBJ2-3|-
ASSVVGSDTQY
>TRBV6-5|TRBJ1-1|-
ASSYNRNTEAF
>TRBV28|TRBJ1-3|-
ASSTSGARGNTIY
>TRBV6-5|TRBJ1-2|TRBD1
ASRKTGLLFYGYT
>TRBV19|TRBJ1-5|-
ASSMGGRVCPQH
>TRBV6-6|TRBJ2-3|TRBD2
ASSYEAGGKTDTQY
>TRBV28|TRBJ2-1|TRBD1
ASSLTGSEQF
>TRBV6-4|TRBJ2-1|TRBD1
ASSVTGVQGTEQF
>TRBV6-1|TRBJ2-2|TRBD2
ASNQRGTTGELF
>TRBV7-6|TRBJ2-7|TRBD1
ASSLEETGREQY
>TRBV7-8|-|-
ASSLLGLRVGSNEQY
>TRBV5-4|TRBJ1-2|-
ASSLAPAAEYGYT
>TRBV25-1|TRBJ2-5|TRBD2
ASSDGRLGGTQY
>TRBV7-8|TRBJ1-5|TRBD1
ASSLAPTPTGIHQPQH
>TRBV9|TRBJ1-2|-
ASSPQGQGSNYGYT
>TRBV5-1|TRBJ1-1|TRBD1
ASSLQGGNTEAF
>TRBV6-5|TRBJ2-1|-
ASSYVSGHEQF
>TRBV5-1|TRBJ2-5|TRBD2
ASSLVLAGGLQETQY
>TRBV5-6|TRBJ1-2|-
ASKMRPIPNYGYT
>TRBV19|TRBJ1-2|TRBD1
ASSIDADRGTVRHYGYT
>TRBV2|TRBJ2-3|TRBD2
ASSAVLAGGLTDTQY
>TRBV7-6|TRBJ2-3|TRBD2
ASSSSGGATDTQY
>TRBV29-1|TRBJ1-1|TRBD1
SVRTGARNTEAF
>TRBV27|TRBJ1-5|-
ASSLSGSNQPQH
>TRBV6-1|TRBJ2-2|TRBD1
ASSVDRGVTGELF
>TRBV9|TRBJ1-4|TRBD1
ASSKGTGGREKLF